One T cell receptor (beta chain) is described in this entry. What it recognizes is unknown. These data are taken from a study of cytomegalovirus exposure and HLA in healthy donors. CDR1 is LNHDA, CDR2 SQIVND, per germline (reference sequence). V lost 3 bases to trimming and J lost 5 bases; unmatched junction nucleotides: 2. The CDR3 has 14 amino acids. The PCR ran on 60 Vbeta and 13 Jbeta primers. Generated by immunoSEQ multiplex PCR, the TCRdb table keeps only in-frame clones and is missing some. Of tens of thousands of clones in the sample, 80% to 90% were seen once. General observations from the study: It was confirmed in vitro that three of the CMV-associated chains were specific for CMV antigens.

Material for sequencing was PBMCs. The sequence came from a woman aged 25 to 39 in good health and CMV-seropositive. The V gene is TRBV19, the J gene TRBJ2-3; 10 bases agree with TRBD1. The CDR3 region is CASSMTGGLDTQYF. CDR3 sequence (DNA): TGTGCCAGTAGTATGACAGGGGGCTTAGATACGCAGTATTTT. The full variable domain, its missing parts supplied by reference TRBV19 and TRBJ2-3, is DGGITQSPKYLFRKEGQNVTLSCEQNLNHDAMYWYRQDPGQGLRLIYYSQIVNDFQKGDIAEGYSVSREKKESFPLTVTSAQKNPTAFYLCASSMTGGLDTQYFGPGTRLTVL.